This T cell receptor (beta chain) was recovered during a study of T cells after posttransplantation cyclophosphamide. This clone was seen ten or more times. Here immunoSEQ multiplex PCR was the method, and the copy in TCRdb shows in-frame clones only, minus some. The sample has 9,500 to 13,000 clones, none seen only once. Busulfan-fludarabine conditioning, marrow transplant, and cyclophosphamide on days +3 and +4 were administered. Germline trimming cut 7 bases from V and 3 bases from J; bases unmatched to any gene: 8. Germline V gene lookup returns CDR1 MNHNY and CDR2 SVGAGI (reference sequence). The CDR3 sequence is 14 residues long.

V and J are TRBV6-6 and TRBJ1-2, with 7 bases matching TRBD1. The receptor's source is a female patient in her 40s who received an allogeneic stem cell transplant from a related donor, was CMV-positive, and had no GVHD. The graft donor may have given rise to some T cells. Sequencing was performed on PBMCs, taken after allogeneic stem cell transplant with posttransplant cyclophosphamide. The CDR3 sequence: CASITDRTDYGYTF. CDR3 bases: TGTGCCAGCATTACGGACAGGACCGACTATGGCTACACCTTC.